This T cell receptor (beta chain) was found in a study of post-analysis software for immune sequencing data. Study as a whole: The patients showed relapsing-remitting, secondary progressive and progressive-relapsing multiple sclerosis courses. Study results and limitations: The authors found that F measure strongly co-clustered same-batch samples. Diversity measured as normalized Chao1 was significantly lower in multiple sclerosis patients than in controls. With TRBV5-6, TRBV5-1 and TRBV20-1 included, about 5 TRBV segments were more frequent in patients than in controls.

This clonotype occurred once. Its antigen is still unknown. Prepared libraries of TCR beta cDNA carried unique molecular identifiers. A population of roughly 0.85 to 11 million T cells gave rise to about 500,000 cDNA molecules. TCRdb re-analysed the PCR reads in MiXCR, keeping a single row per CDR3 protein. The repertoire holds approximately 690,000 distinct CDR3 sequences, with more than 50% as singletons. Between the trimmed V and J ends, which lost 4 bases and 0 bases, there was a span of 9 bases. In germline, CDR1 is SGHKS, CDR2 YYEKEE (reference sequence). The CDR3 covers 14 residues. Sequencing used blood. The J gene is TRBJ2-3, the V gene TRBV5-5, with no clear D. This sequence originates from a girl aged 2-15 years with multiple sclerosis. The CDR3 nucleotides are TGTGCCAGCAGCGTCCCCCTTAGCACAGATACGCAGTATTTT. The encoded protein is CASSVPLSTDTQYF.